This paragraph covers one T cell receptor (beta chain) sequence. The antigen it binds to is not known. Base qualities are missing; no much larger clone stands one base away. The sequencer listed for this sample is Illumina HiSeq 1500. Through fastp at Q25 and MiXCR, TCRdb rebuilt clones from the public reads, retaining in-frame beta chains. Rows merge per CDR3 protein into single entries with the most common DNA and genes. Counted in this sample were some 920,000 distinct CDR3 sequences; roughly 30% of them appeared once. Together, the top ten hold about an eighth of the sample. These data are taken from a study of T cell repertoires in cytomegalovirus infection (dated by TCRdb to about 2019). Concerning the study at large: Peptide stimulations targeted recently identified HLA-C-restricted CMV epitopes, whose presentation resists viral immunomodulation, together with well-studied HLA-B-restricted epitopes. Donor HLA type was relevant to the analysis, as public TCR beta signatures indicated carriage of CMV infection together with the matching HLA type. The full study reports these points: The ex vivo response was dominated by HLA-C-restricted CMV-specific TCR beta clonotypes, and the single most frequent clonotype in two of eight donors was supplied by these HLA-C-restricted clonotypes. Cumulative frequency of public TCR beta family members discriminated carriers of CMV infection plus the relevant HLA type in this cohort and an independent roughly 330-donor cohort.

Counted from cysteine to phenylalanine, this CDR3 has 15 amino acids. The CDR3 DNA has 45 bases and is translated from base 1. Looking up the germline V gene yields CDR1 MDHEN and CDR2 SYDVKM. Trimming takes 3 bases from V and 5 bases from J, and the germline ends sit 14 bases apart. This specimen's treatment or condition label, interpreted: in vitro stimulation with specific CMV peptide epitopes to enrich CMV-specific T cells. Recombination joined TRBV28 with TRBJ1-5, with no reliable assignment of the D segment. This clonotype was sampled from a human donor in good health (CMV status not recorded). Some clones in this sample may be carry-over from other donors' samples. The sample here was cultured CD8+ T cells from PBMCs, taken from culture after CMV antigen stimulation. The CDR3 reads as follows: CASSLITAGDQPQHF. The DNA sequence reads TGTGCCAGCAGTTTGATCACAGCGGGAGATCAGCCCCAGCATTTT.